The 17 T cell receptor beta chains reported below all come from one sample, sequenced in a study of blood T cell repertoires in COVID-19. Data came from immunoSEQ multiplex PCR; TCRdb stores just in-frame clones and leaves some out. The sample has around 100,000 clones, roughly 86% seen once; the top ten hold around 10%. Sequenced material: peripheral blood. Receptors were obtained from a woman aged 25 to 39 with acute or convalescent COVID-19.

The chain couples TRBV28 to TRBJ1-2, with 7 bases that match TRBD1. Germline values: CDR1 MDHEN, CDR2 SYDVKM. V dropped 7 bases and J dropped 6; count of bases not matched to a gene: 14. The length of the CDR3 is 15 residues. The CDR3 bases are TGTGCCAGCACCCCCTCAGGCAGGGGGTTGGATGGCTACACCTTC. Encoded protein: CASTPSGRGLDGYTF.

The chain recombines TRBV6-5 with TRBJ2-7; the D is unclear. CDR1 and CDR2 (germline): MNHEY, SVGAGI. Between the trimmed V and J ends, which lost 7 bases and 2 bases, there was a span of 9 bases. This CDR3 region has 12 residues. The CDR3 is CASISPAYEQYF. The CDR3 DNA reads TGTGCCAGCATTAGTCCCGCCTACGAGCAGTACTTC.

V and J are TRBV28 and TRBJ2-4, with 8 bases identical to TRBD1. The J segment lost 7 bases and the V segment lost 6 bases, leaving 5 bases of the junction unmatched. Germline CDR1 reads MDHEN; CDR2 reads SYDVKM. The CDR3 is made up of 13 amino acids. CDR3 sequence: CASSRTGMNIQYF. The CDR3 DNA reads TGTGCCAGCAGCCGGACAGGGATGAACATTCAGTACTTC.

The rearrangement uses TRBV24-1 and TRBJ1-4, with TRBD1 matching over 8 bases. The V segment lost 4 bases and the J segment 8 bases; nucleotides outside the gene matches: 11. Germline CDR1 and CDR2: KGHDR and SFDVKD. This CDR3 contains 16 residues. The chain's CDR3 is CATSDSGTGLREKLFF. DNA of the CDR3: TGTGCCACCAGTGACTCCGGGACAGGCCTTAGGGAAAAACTGTTTTTT.

The rearrangement uses TRBV2 and TRBJ1-2; 7 bases fit TRBD1. The germline V gene has CDR1 SNHLY and CDR2 FYNNEI. V dropped 7 bases and J dropped 2; count of bases not matched to a gene: 13. There are 16 residues in the CDR3. This chain's CDR3 is CASIREVMGQNYGYTF. CDR3 nucleotides: TGTGCCAGCATAAGGGAAGTAATGGGACAGAACTATGGCTACACCTTC.

The chain carries TRBV7-8 and TRBJ2-5; D may be TRBD2 (6 bases). Trimming removed 6 bases from V and 4 bases from J, with 18 bases in between. Germline CDR1 SGHVS, CDR2 FQNEAQ. This CDR3 spans 15 amino acids. In nucleotides, the CDR3 is TGTGCCAGCAGTGGGGGGACCCTAGAGGGAGAGACCCAGTACTTC. Translating it yields CASSGGTLEGETQYF.

V gene TRBV7-3 combines with J gene TRBJ2-7, with D possibly being TRBD2 (7 bases). The CDR3 sequence is 14 residues long. Germline V gives CDR1 SGHTA, CDR2 FQGTGA. V lost 6 bases and J lost 5, with 17 bases in between. The CDR3 nucleotides are TGTGCCAGCAGTTCTGAGGGGGGGCCGGACGAGCAGTACTTC. It is translated as CASSSEGGPDEQYF.

CDR3 region: CASSAPADWTTYEQYF. The DNA for the CDR3 is TGTGCCAGCAGTGCCCCTGCGGACTGGACGACCTACGAGCAGTACTTC. This sequence joins TRBV6-1 and TRBJ2-7, with a tentative D call TRBD2 (5 bases). The V end was cut by 4 bases, the J end by 2 bases, with 18 bases between. This CDR3 region has 16 residues. Per the germline V gene, CDR1 is MNHNS and CDR2 is SASEGT.

The genes are TRBV5-1 and TRBJ1-1; 9 nucleotides match TRBD1. Germline-derived CDR1 and CDR2 are SGHRS and YFSETQ. V lost 3 bases and J lost 5; bases outside the gene matches: 5. The CDR3 spans 14 residues. The CDR3 nucleotides are TGCGCCAGCAGCTCGGACAGGGGTCGGACTGAAGCTTTCTTT. Translated: CASSSDRGRTEAFF.

The chain joins TRBV6-2 or TRBV6-3 to TRBJ1-2; a possible D gene is TRBD1 (6 bases). This CDR3 is built from 15 residues. Trimming took off 5 bases at V and 3 bases at J, with 16 bases between the two ends. Germline assignment: CDR1 MNHEY and CDR2 SVGEGT. DNA of the CDR3: TGTGCCAGCAGTACACCACAGGGCTATGACTATGGCTACACCTTC. Translating gives CASSTPQGYDYGYTF.

This clone was counted once. Additional DNA sequences in this sample encode the identical CDR3. V gene TRBV27 combines with J gene TRBJ1-5; 7 nucleotides agree with TRBD1. V shed 5 bases and J 3 bases; nucleotides not matched to a gene: 4. This CDR3 is built from 14 residues. Germline V gene data show CDR1 as MNHEY and CDR2 as SMNVEV (reference sequence). For the CDR3, the DNA is TGTGCCAGCAGTCCTGACAGGGACAATCAGCCCCAGCATTTT. Protein product: CASSPDRDNQPQHF.

V gene TRBV6-5 combines with J gene TRBJ1-2; D ambiguous. The CDR3 covers 12 residues. The V gene lost 6 bases and the J gene lost 3 bases, with 8 bases spanning the gap. CDR1 and CDR2 from the germline V gene are MNHEY and SVGAGI. CDR3 bases: TGTGCCAGCAGGAGGGCCGACTATGGCTACACCTTC. Amino acid sequence: CASRRADYGYTF.

This clone appeared a few times. The V call is TRBV23-1, the J call TRBJ2-1; 11 positions agree with TRBD2. TRBV23-1 is sorted into the ORF group, with uncertain function. The CDR3 is 15 residues long. With 8 bases clipped from V and 6 bases from J, the junction kept 9 bases outside the gene matches. CDR3 amino acids: CASPILAGGFNEQFF. The CDR3 DNA reads TGCGCCAGCCCAATCCTAGCGGGGGGTTTCAATGAGCAGTTCTTC.

This chain joins TRBV28 and TRBJ1-2; TRBD1 aligns across 9 bases. Germline values: CDR1 MDHEN, CDR2 SYDVKM. V trimming: 2 bases; J trimming: 4 bases; junction bases outside the gene matches: 5. This CDR3 region has 15 residues. CDR3 protein: CASSLPTTGGYGYTF. The CDR3 region has the DNA TGTGCCAGCAGTTTACCCACGACAGGGGGCTATGGCTACACCTTC.

The V call is TRBV3-1 (or the pseudogene TRBV3-2), the J call TRBJ2-1; D is perhaps TRBD1 (5 bases). Trimming removed 4 bases from V and 3 bases from J, with 13 bases in between. This CDR3 spans 15 amino acids. Germline CDR1 and CDR2: LGHDT and YNNKEL (reference sequence). The CDR3 here is CASSPQAPYYNEQFF. The DNA of the CDR3 is TGTGCCAGCAGCCCACAGGCTCCTTACTACAATGAGCAGTTCTTC.

The chain is built from TRBV19 and TRBJ1-1; D gene ambiguous. Between the trimmed V and J ends, which lost 0 bases and 8 bases, there was a span of 19 bases. This CDR3 spans 16 amino acids. CDR1 is LNHDA and CDR2 is SQIVND in the germline V gene (reference sequence). CDR3 in amino acids: CASSIDPVLGVKEAFF. The CDR3 DNA follows: TGTGCCAGTAGTATAGATCCGGTTCTAGGTGTGAAGGAAGCTTTCTTT. Full variable domain (rest looked up from reference TRBV19 and TRBJ1-1): DGGITQSPKYLFRKEGQNVTLSCEQNLNHDAMYWYRQDPGQGLRLIYYSQIVNDFQKGDIAEGYSVSREKKESFPLTVTSAQKNPTAFYLCASSIDPVLGVKEAFFGQGTRLTVV.

J is TRBJ1-3 and V is TRBV7-8, with 11 bases fitting TRBD1. Trimming at V came to 3 bases and at J to 4 bases, leaving 5 bases not matched to a gene. Germline V gene data show CDR1 as SGHVS and CDR2 as FQNEAQ. The length of the CDR3 is 16 residues. The CDR3 DNA follows: TGTGCCAGCAGCTTGGACAGGGGGCGCTCGGGAAACACCATATATTTT. This translates into CASSLDRGRSGNTIYF. Full variable domain (rest looked up from reference TRBV7-8 and TRBJ1-3): GAGVSQSPRYKVAKRGQDVALRCDPISGHVSLFWYQQALGQGPEFLTYFQNEAQLDKSGLPSDRFFAERPEGSVSTLKIQRTQQEDSAVYLCASSLDRGRSGNTIYFGEGSWLTVV.